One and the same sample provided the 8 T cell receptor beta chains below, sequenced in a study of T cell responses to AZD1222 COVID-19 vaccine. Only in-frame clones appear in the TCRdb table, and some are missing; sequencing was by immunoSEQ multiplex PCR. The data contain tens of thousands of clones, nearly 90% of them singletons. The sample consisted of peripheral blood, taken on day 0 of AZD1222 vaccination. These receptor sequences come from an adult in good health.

CDR3 residues: CASSLGQENEQYF. In DNA form, the CDR3 reads TGTGCCAGCAGCTTAGGACAGGAGAACGAGCAGTACTTC. This sequence joins TRBV7-3 and TRBJ2-7; 7 nucleotides align to TRBD1. The V segment lost 2 bases and the J segment 5 bases; nucleotides outside the gene matches: 3. The CDR3 contains 13 residues. CDR1 is SGHTA and CDR2 is FQGTGA in the germline V gene. Combining the CDR3 with reference TRBV7-3 and TRBJ2-7 gives the whole variable domain GAGVSQTPSNKVTEKGKYVELRCDPISGHTALYWYRQSLGQGPEFLIYFQGTGAADDSGLPNDRFFAVRPEGSVSTLKIQRTERGDSAVYLCASSLGQENEQYFGPGTRLTVT.

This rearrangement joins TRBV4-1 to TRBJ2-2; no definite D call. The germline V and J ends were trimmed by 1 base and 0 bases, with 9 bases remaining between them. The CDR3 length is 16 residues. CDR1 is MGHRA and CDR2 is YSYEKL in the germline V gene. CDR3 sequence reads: CASSQGPATNTGELFF. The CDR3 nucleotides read TGCGCCAGCAGCCAAGGCCCAGCTACGAACACCGGGGAGCTGTTTTTT.

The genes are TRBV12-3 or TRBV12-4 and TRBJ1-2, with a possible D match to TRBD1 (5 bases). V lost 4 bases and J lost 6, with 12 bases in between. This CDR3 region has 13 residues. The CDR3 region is CASSSGRGDGYTF. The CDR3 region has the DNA TGTGCCAGCAGTTCAGGGAGAGGGGATGGCTACACCTTC.

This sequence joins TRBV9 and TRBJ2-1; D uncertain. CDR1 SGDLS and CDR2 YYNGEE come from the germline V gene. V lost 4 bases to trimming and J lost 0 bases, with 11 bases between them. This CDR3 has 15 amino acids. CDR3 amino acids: CASSHDGSSYNEQFF. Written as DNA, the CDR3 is TGTGCCAGCAGCCACGACGGAAGCTCCTACAATGAGCAGTTCTTC.

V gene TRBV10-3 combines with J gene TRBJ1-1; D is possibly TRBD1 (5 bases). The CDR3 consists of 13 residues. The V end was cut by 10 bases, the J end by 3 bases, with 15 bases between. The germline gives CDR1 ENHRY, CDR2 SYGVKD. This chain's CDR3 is CATTGGGDTEAFF. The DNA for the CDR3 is TGTGCCACCACCGGGGGAGGGGACACTGAAGCTTTCTTT.

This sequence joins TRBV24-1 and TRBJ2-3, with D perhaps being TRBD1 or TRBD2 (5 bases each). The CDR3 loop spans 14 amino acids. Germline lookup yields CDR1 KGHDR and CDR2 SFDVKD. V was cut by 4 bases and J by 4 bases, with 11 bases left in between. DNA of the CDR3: TGTGCCACCAGTGACTTAGGGGAGCCAGATACGCAGTATTTT. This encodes CATSDLGEPDTQYF.

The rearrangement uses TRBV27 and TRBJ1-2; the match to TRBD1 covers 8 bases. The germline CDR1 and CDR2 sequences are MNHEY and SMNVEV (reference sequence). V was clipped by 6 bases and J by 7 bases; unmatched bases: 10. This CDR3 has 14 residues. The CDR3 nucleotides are TGTGCCAGCAGATCGACAGGGGTATCGAGTGGCTACACCTTC. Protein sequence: CASRSTGVSSGYTF.

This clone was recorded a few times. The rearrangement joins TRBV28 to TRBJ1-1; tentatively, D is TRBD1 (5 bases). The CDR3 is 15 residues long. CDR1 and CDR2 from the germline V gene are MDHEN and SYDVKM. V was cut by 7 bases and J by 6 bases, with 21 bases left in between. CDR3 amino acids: CASTKVGVRFAEAFF. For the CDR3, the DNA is TGTGCCAGCACCAAAGTAGGGGTGAGGTTCGCTGAAGCTTTCTTT.